These 5 T cell receptor beta chains were sequenced from one sample in a study of shared clonotypes between healthy human individuals. Naive CD8 cells lacked CD45RO, underwent positive selection for CCR7 and left out terminally differentiated effector memory CD45RA+ cells. Clones were read by immunoSEQ multiplex PCR, and TCRdb kept only the in-frame ones, dropping some. The repertoire holds fewer than 1 million clones, with around 96% as singletons. The sample consisted of naive CD8+ T cells sorted from blood. Receptors were obtained from a man aged 25 to 45 in good health.

The CDR3 reads CASSLRGFGNQPQHF. The CDR3, as DNA: TGTGCCAGCAGCTTACGGGGATTTGGAAATCAGCCCCAGCATTTT. The chain has TRBV13 and TRBJ1-5; unclear D gene. V dropped 2 bases and J dropped 4 bases, with 12 bases sitting between them. The CDR3 spans 15 residues. Germline V gene lookup returns CDR1 PRHDT and CDR2 FYEKMQ (reference sequence).

The genes are TRBV29-1 and TRBJ2-2, with TRBD2 as a possible D gene (6 bases). This CDR3 contains 17 residues. Germline CDR1 is SQVTM and CDR2 is ANQGSEA. Trimming took off 3 bases at V and 0 bases at J, with 17 bases between the two ends. For the CDR3, the DNA is TGCAGCGTTGACTTGGGAGGCAGGGAGACGAACACCGGGGAGCTGTTTTTT. It is translated as CSVDLGGRETNTGELFF.

The V and J genes are TRBV9 and TRBJ2-3; D not resolved. The germline V gene has CDR1 SGDLS and CDR2 YYNGEE. This CDR3 has 14 amino acids. The V end was cut by 0 bases, the J end by 2 bases, with 7 bases between. CDR3 DNA sequence: TGTGCCAGCAGCGTAGATAGGGACACAGATACGCAGTATTTT. Encoded protein: CASSVDRDTDTQYF.

The V call is TRBV27, the J call TRBJ1-2; no definite D call. This CDR3 is built from 11 residues. Looked up from germline, CDR1 is MNHEY and CDR2 is SMNVEV (reference sequence). V was pared by 8 bases and J by 8 bases, with 12 bases between. The chain's CDR3 is CASYANLGYTF. CDR3 sequence (DNA): TGTGCCAGCTACGCGAACCTGGGCTACACCTTC.

J is TRBJ2-7 and V is TRBV9; D unclear. V lost 0 bases to trimming and J lost 7 bases, with 8 bases between them. Germline V gives CDR1 SGDLS, CDR2 YYNGEE. CDR3 size: 12 residues. CDR3 DNA: TGTGCCAGCAGCGTAGATTCCCAGGAGCAGTACTTC. Translated, it gives CASSVDSQEQYF.